The rows below give T cell receptor beta chains drawn from one sample of a study of PD-L1 blockade in urothelial cancer. Profiling relied on immunoSEQ multiplex PCR, and the TCRdb table lists in-frame clones only, not all of them. This sample has just over 40,000 clones, with around 84% found just once. Sample: PBMCs, taken around atezolizumab (anti-PD-L1) treatment. Every receptor here comes from a man aged 65 to 85 with urothelial cancer. CDR3s include the opening cysteine and the closing phenylalanine or tryptophan. The D gene is left open where the match is weak. Not all rows give a size; the values are once, few, many and, for expanded clones, a class.

TRBV7-9	TRBD1	NA	TRBJ2-5	CASSLGDREETQYF	TGTGCCAGCAGCTTGGGGGACAGGGAAGAGACCCAGTACTTC
TRBV4-1	TRBD2	few	TRBJ2-7	CASSQGRKRGGSDLDEQYF	TGCGCCAGCAGCCAAGGGAGGAAGCGGGGCGGGAGTGATCTGGACGAGCAGTACTTC
TRBV5-1	NA	NA	TRBJ1-3	CASSLDGVSGNTIYF	TGCGCCAGCAGCTTGGACGGTGTCTCTGGAAACACCATATATTTT
TRBV11-3	TRBD2	NA	TRBJ2-1	CASSFSSGSEQFF	TGTGCCAGCAGCTTCAGTAGCGGGAGTGAGCAGTTCTTC
TRBV28	TRBD2	NA	TRBJ2-7	CASSYSGRYEQYF	TGTGCCAGCAGTTATAGCGGGAGGTACGAGCAGTACTTC
TRBV5-1	NA	NA	TRBJ1-4	CASSLTGPNEKLFF	TGCGCCAGCAGCTTGACAGGCCCTAATGAAAAACTGTTTTTT
TRBV5-1	TRBD2	NA	TRBJ2-7	CASSLTSGSRDEQYF	TGCGCCAGCAGCTTGACTAGCGGGTCGAGGGACGAGCAGTACTTC
TRBV29-1	NA	once	TRBJ2-1	CSVESWQDNEQFF	TGCAGCGTTGAAAGTTGGCAGGACAATGAGCAGTTCTTC
TRBV10-2	NA	once	TRBJ2-1	CASRREQRLYNEQFF	TGCGCCAGCAGGCGGGAACAACGCCTTTACAATGAGCAGTTCTTC
TRBV25-1	NA	NA	TRBJ1-2	CASSDLTREKDGYTF	TGTGCCAGCAGTGACCTCACCCGGGAAAAGGATGGCTACACCTTC
TRBV5-6	NA	NA	TRBJ2-1	CASSLALALYNEQFF	TGTGCCAGCAGCTTGGCTCTAGCGCTCTACAATGAGCAGTTCTTC
TRBV27	NA	once	TRBJ2-7	CASSLKAPRNYEQYF	TGTGCCAGCAGTTTAAAAGCCCCGAGGAATTACGAGCAGTACTTC
TRBV2	TRBD1	NA	TRBJ2-5	CASRETPQGTGETQYF	TGTGCCAGCAGGGAAACTCCACAGGGGACGGGAGAGACCCAGTACTTC
TRBV2	TRBD2	few	TRBJ2-7	CASTGGSLSYEQYF	TGTGCCAGCACGGGGGGGTCCCTCTCCTACGAGCAGTACTTC
TRBV28	NA	NA	TRBJ1-5	CASILGLGNQPQHF	TGTGCCAGCATTCTCGGACTGGGAAATCAGCCCCAGCATTTT
TRBV30	NA	NA	TRBJ2-6	CAWRGRMYSGANVLTF	TGTGCCTGGAGGGGCAGGATGTACTCTGGGGCCAACGTCCTGACTTTC